A selection of T cell receptor beta chains follows, all from one sample in a study of T cell responses to AZD1222 COVID-19 vaccine. Assay used: immunoSEQ multiplex PCR; TCRdb lists only in-frame clones, some missing. This table holds 95,000 to 100,000 clones, more than 75% found once. The sample in question was peripheral blood, obtained on day 0 of AZD1222 vaccination. These receptors were collected from an adult in good health. Each CDR3 is given with its conserved first and last residue. D genes are given only for firm matches. Where a row states a size, it is once, few, many or the class of an expanded clone; other rows omit it.

j_gene: TRBJ1-1; d_gene: .; v_gene: TRBV18; abundance: .; CDR3nt: TGTGCCAGCTCCCCGACTCCCGGGGGGCACACTGAAGCTTTCTTT; CDR3aa: CASSPTPGGHTEAFF
j_gene: TRBJ1-5; d_gene: TRBD1; v_gene: TRBV18; abundance: .; CDR3nt: TGTGCCAGCGCTTCTGACAGGGCGAGTCAGCCCCAGCATTTT; CDR3aa: CASASDRASQPQHF
j_gene: TRBJ2-1; d_gene: .; v_gene: TRBV10-3; abundance: once; CDR3nt: TGTGCCATCAAGGGCGAAGATCCGTACAATGAGCAGTTCTTC; CDR3aa: CAIKGEDPYNEQFF
j_gene: TRBJ2-5; d_gene: TRBD1; v_gene: TRBV5-1; abundance: .; CDR3nt: TGCGCCAGCAGCAGACAGGGACAGCAAGAGACCCAGTACTTC; CDR3aa: CASSRQGQQETQYF
j_gene: TRBJ2-1; d_gene: .; v_gene: TRBV14; abundance: .; CDR3nt: TGTGCCAGCAGCCAAGATCTAGCAGACCCCTACAATGAGCAGTTCTTC; CDR3aa: CASSQDLADPYNEQFF
j_gene: TRBJ2-7; d_gene: TRBD1; v_gene: TRBV28; abundance: .; CDR3nt: TGTGCCAGCAGCACCGGGACAGAGCCCTACGAGCAGTACTTC; CDR3aa: CASSTGTEPYEQYF
j_gene: TRBJ2-3; d_gene: .; v_gene: TRBV12-3/TRBV12-4; abundance: once; CDR3nt: TGTGCCAGCAGTTCGTTCAGCACAGATACGCAGTATTTT; CDR3aa: CASSSFSTDTQYF
j_gene: TRBJ2-2; d_gene: TRBD1; v_gene: TRBV19; abundance: .; CDR3nt: TGTGCCAGTAGTATCCGGGACAGGGCCGGGGAGCTGTTTTTT; CDR3aa: CASSIRDRAGELFF
j_gene: TRBJ2-5; d_gene: TRBD2; v_gene: TRBV29-1; abundance: once; CDR3nt: TGCAGCGTTGACAGTAGCGGGATCGGGGAGACCCAGTACTTC; CDR3aa: CSVDSSGIGETQYF
j_gene: TRBJ1-2; d_gene: TRBD1; v_gene: TRBV10-3; abundance: once; CDR3nt: TGTGCCATAAACAGGGGCGACCTAAACTATGGCTACACCTTC; CDR3aa: CAINRGDLNYGYTF
j_gene: TRBJ2-1; d_gene: TRBD2; v_gene: TRBV4-1; abundance: .; CDR3nt: TGCGCCAGCAGCCAGGCCGGGACTAGCGGCCCTTCCCACAATGAGCAGTTCTTC; CDR3aa: CASSQAGTSGPSHNEQFF